This note documents a single T cell receptor beta chain sequence. This entry belongs to a study of blood T cell repertoires in COVID-19. Study in general: The United States, Italy and Spain provided the acute and convalescent COVID-19 samples. In each case, the material was cDNA or gDNA derived from T cells, B-cell-depleted T cells, or PBMCs.

Germline loops: CDR1 KGHSH, CDR2 LQKENI. The CDR3 length is 16 residues. Trimming pared 3 bases from V and 5 bases from J, leaving 19 bases between. Study processing details: The assay estimated nucleated cells by amplifying reference gene primers. The method was immunoSEQ multiplex PCR; TCRdb's version includes in-frame clones alone and lacks a portion of them. Clone size and the V and J calls come from that table; the DNA yielded D and trimming. The repertoire has more than 50,000 clones, 74% of them found once; the top ten carry approximately 30%. The receptor was isolated from a woman of 80 years or more with acute or convalescent COVID-19. The V call is TRBV18, the J call TRBJ2-5, with a tentative D call TRBD1 (5 bases). The sequenced sample was peripheral blood. The CDR3 coding sequence is TGTGCCAGCTCACCCCTAGGACCAGGGATGGGGGAGACCCAGTACTTC. It is translated as CASSPLGPGMGETQYF. The full variable domain, completed using reference TRBV18 and TRBJ2-5, is NAGVMQNPRHLVRRRGQEARLRCSPMKGHSHVYWYRQLPEEGLKFMVYLQKENIIDESGMPKERFSAEFPKEGPSILRIQQVVRGDSAAYFCASSPLGPGMGETQYFGPGTRLLVL.